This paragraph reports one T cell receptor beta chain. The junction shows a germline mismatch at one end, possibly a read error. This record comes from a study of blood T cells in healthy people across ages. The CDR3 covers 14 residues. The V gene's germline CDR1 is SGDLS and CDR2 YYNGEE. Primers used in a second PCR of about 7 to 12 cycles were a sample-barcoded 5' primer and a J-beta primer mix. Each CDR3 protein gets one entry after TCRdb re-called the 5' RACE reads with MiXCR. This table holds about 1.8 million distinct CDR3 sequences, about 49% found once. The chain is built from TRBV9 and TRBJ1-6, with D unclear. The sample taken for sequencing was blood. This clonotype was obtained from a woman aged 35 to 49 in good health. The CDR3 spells CASSDQVGSSPLHF. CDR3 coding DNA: TGTGCCAGCAGCGATCAGGTTGGGAGTTCACCTCTCCACTTT.